This T cell receptor beta chain comes out of a study of technical replicates of blood from a few donors. Only in-frame clones appear in the TCRdb table, and some are missing; sequencing was by immunoSEQ multiplex PCR. The sample includes fewer than 75,000 clones, around 87% of them seen just once. Sequenced material: PBMCs. The sequence was collected from a human donor in good health. Some clones in this sample may be carry-over from other donors' samples.

CDR3 protein: CASRGQSKTYEQYF. The CDR3 nucleotides read TGTGCCAGCAGGGGACAGAGTAAAACCTACGAGCAGTACTTC. The J gene is TRBJ2-7, the V gene TRBV6-6; TRBD1 aligns across 7 bases. CDR1 is MNHNY and CDR2 is SVGAGI in the germline V gene (reference sequence). There are 14 residues in the CDR3. Trimming removed 6 bases from V and 2 bases from J; junction bases left unmatched: 7.